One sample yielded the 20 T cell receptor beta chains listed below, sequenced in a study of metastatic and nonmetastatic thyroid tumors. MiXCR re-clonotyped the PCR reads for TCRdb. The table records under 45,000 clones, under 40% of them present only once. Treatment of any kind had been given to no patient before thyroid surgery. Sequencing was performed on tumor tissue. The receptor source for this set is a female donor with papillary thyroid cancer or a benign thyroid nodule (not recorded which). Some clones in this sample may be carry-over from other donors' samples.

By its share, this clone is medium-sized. The CDR3 sequence: CASSPRTDGELFF. Here the CDR3 DNA reads TGCGCCAGCAGCCCCCGGACCGACGGGGAGCTGTTTTTT. The chain couples TRBV5-1 to TRBJ2-2; unclear D gene. Trimming took 4 bases from V and 7 from J, leaving 11 bases between them. Germline loops: CDR1 SGHRS, CDR2 YFSETQ. CDR3 length: 13 amino acids.

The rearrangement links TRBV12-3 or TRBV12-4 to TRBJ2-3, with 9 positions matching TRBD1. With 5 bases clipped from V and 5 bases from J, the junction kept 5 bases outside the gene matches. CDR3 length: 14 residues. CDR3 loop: CASSTRTGEDTQYF. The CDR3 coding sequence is TGTGCCAGCAGTACCCGGACAGGGGAAGATACGCAGTATTTT.

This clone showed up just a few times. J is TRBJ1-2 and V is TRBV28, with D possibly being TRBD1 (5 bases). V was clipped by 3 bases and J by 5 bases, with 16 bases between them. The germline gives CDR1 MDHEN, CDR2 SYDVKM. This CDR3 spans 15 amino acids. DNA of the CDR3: TGTGCCAGCAGTTTTTTGGGGGGAGAAGGTTATGGCTACACCTTC. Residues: CASSFLGGEGYGYTF.

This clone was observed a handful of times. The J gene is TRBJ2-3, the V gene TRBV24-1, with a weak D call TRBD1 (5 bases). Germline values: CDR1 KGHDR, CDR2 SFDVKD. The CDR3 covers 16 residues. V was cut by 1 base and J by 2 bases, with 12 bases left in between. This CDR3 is CATSDLDSSFTDTQYF. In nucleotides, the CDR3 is TGTGCCACCAGTGATTTAGACAGCTCCTTCACAGATACGCAGTATTTT.

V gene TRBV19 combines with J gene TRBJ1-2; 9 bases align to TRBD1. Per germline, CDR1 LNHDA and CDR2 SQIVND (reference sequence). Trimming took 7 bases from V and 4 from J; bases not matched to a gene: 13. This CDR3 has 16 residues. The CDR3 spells CASTTEWTGVTYGYTF. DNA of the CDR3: TGTGCCAGTACCACCGAATGGACAGGGGTTACCTATGGCTACACCTTC.

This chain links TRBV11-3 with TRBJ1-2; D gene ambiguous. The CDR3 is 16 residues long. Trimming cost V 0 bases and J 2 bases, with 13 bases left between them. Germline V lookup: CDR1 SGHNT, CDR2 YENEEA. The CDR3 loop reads CASSLEGRGGNYGYTF. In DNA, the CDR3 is TGTGCCAGCAGCTTAGAAGGTCGGGGAGGGAACTATGGCTACACCTTC.

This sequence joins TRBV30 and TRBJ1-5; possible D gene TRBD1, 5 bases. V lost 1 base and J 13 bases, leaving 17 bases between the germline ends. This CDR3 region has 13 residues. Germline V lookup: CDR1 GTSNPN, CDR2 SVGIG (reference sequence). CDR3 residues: CAWSAQGPGGQHF. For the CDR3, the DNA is TGTGCCTGGAGTGCTCAGGGCCCGGGAGGGCAGCATTTT.

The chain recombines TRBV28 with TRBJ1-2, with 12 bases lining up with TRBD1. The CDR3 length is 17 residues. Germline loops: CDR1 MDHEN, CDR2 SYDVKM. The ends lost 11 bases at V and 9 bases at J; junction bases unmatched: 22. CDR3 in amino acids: CAHESGREVGTGGCYTF. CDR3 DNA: TGTGCCCACGAGTCAGGAAGGGAAGTAGGGACAGGGGGCTGCTACACCTTC.

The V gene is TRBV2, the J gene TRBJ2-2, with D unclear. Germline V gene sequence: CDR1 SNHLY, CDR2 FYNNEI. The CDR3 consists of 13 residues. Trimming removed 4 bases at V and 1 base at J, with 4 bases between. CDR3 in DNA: TGTGCCAGCAGTGCGGGGAACACCGGGGAGCTGTTTTTT. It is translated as CASSAGNTGELFF.

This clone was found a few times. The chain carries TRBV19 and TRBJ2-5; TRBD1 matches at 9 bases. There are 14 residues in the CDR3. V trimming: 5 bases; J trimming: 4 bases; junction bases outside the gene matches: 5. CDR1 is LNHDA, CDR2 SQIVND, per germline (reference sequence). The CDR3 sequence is CASSPGTGRETQYF. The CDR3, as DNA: TGTGCCAGTAGTCCAGGGACAGGGAGAGAGACCCAGTACTTC.

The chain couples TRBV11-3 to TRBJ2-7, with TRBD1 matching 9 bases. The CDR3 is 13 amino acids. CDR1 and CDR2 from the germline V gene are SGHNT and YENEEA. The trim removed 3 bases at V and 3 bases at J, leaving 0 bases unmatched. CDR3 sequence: CASSLTGGYEQYF. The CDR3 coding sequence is TGTGCCAGCAGCTTGACAGGGGGCTACGAGCAGTACTTC.

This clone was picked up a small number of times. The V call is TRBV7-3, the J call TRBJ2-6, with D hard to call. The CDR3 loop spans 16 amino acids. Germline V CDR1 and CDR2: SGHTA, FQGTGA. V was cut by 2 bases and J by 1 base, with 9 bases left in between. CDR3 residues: CASSLEGASGANVLTF. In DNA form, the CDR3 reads TGTGCCAGCAGCTTAGAAGGTGCGTCTGGGGCCAACGTCCTGACTTTC. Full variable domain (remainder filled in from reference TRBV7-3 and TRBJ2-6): GAGVSQTPSNKVTEKGKYVELRCDPISGHTALYWYRQSLGQGPEFLIYFQGTGAADDSGLPNDRFFAVRPEGSVSTLKIQRTERGDSAVYLCASSLEGASGANVLTFGAGSRLTVL.

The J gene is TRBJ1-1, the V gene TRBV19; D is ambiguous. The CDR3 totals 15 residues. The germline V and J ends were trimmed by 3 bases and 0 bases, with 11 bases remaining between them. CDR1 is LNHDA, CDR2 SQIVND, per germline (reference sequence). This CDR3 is CASSMFPPMNTEAFF. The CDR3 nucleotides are TGTGCCAGTAGTATGTTCCCCCCTATGAACACTGAAGCTTTCTTT. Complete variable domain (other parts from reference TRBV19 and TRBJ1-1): DGGITQSPKYLFRKEGQNVTLSCEQNLNHDAMYWYRQDPGQGLRLIYYSQIVNDFQKGDIAEGYSVSREKKESFPLTVTSAQKNPTAFYLCASSMFPPMNTEAFFGQGTRLTVV.

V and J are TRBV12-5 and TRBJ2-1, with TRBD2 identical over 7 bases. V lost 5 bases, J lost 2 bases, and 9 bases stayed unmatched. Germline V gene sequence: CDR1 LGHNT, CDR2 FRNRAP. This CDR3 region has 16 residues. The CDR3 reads CASGPLAEPTYNEQFF. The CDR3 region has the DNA TGTGCTAGTGGTCCCCTAGCGGAACCCACCTACAATGAGCAGTTCTTC.

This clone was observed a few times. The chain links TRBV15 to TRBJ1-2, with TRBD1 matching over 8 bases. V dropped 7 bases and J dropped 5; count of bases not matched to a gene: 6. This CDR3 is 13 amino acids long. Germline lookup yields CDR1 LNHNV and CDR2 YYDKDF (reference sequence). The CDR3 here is CATTQDRGYGYTF. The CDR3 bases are TGTGCCACCACCCAAGACAGGGGATATGGCTACACCTTC. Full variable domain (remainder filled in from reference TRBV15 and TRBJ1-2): DAMVIQNPRYQVTQFGKPVTLSCSQTLNHNVMYWYQQKSSQAPKLLFHYYDKDFNNEADTPDNFQSRRPNTSFCFLDIRSPGLGDTAMYLCATTQDRGYGYTFGSGTRLTVV.

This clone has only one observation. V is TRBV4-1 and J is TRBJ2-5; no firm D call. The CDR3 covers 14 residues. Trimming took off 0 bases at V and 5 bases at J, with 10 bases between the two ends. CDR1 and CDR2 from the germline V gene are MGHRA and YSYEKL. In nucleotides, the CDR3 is TGCGCCAGCAGCCAAGATATTAGTAGTGAGACCCAGTACTTC. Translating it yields CASSQDISSETQYF.

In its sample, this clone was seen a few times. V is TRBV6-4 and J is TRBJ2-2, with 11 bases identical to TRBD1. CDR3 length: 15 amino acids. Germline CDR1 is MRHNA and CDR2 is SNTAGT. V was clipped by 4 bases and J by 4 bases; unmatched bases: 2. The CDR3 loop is CASSVGTGGTGELFF. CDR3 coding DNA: TGTGCCAGCAGTGTGGGGACAGGGGGCACCGGGGAGCTGTTTTTT.

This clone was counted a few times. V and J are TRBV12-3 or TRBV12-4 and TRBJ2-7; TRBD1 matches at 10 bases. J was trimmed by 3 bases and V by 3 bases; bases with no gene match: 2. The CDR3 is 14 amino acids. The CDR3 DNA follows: TGTGCCAGCAGTTTCCGGGACAGGGGCTACGAGCAGTACTTC. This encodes CASSFRDRGYEQYF.

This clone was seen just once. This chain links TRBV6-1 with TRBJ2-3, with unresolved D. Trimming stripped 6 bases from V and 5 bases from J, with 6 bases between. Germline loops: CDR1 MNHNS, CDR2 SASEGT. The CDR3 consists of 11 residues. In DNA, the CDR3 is TGTGCCAGCAGAACGGGAGATACGCAGTATTTT. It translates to CASRTGDTQYF.

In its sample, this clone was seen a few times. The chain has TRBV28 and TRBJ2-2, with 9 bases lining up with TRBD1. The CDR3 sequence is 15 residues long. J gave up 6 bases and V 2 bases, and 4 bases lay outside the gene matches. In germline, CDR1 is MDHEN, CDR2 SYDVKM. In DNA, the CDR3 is TGTGCCAGCAGTTTACGGGACAGGGTTGCCGGGGAGCTGTTTTTT. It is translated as CASSLRDRVAGELFF.